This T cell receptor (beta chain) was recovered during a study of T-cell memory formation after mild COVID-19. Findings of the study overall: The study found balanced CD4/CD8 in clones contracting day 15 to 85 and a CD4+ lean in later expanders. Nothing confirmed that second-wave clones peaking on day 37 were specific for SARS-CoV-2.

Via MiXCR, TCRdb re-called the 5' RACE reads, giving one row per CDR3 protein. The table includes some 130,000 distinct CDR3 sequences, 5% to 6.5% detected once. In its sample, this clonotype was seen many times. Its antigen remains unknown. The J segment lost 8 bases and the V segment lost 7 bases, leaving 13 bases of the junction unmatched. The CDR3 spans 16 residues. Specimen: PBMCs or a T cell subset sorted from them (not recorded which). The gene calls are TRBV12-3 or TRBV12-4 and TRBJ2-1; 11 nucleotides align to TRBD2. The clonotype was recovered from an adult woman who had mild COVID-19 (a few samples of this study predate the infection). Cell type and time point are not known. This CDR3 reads CASIPRTSGLRDEQFF. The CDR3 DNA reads TGTGCCAGCATTCCACGGACTAGCGGGTTACGGGATGAGCAGTTCTTC.